What follows is one T cell receptor (beta chain) and its context. Its antigen is still unknown. This specimen comes from a study of blood T cells in healthy people across ages. In the study overall: Using template switching, researchers captured about one barcoded beta molecule for each two T cells. Points from the study as a whole: Age brought a roughly linear fall in TCR beta diversity measured per million T cells.

Combining a sample-barcoded 5' primer with a J-beta primer mix, a second PCR ran for roughly 7 to 12 cycles. The study obtained at least 3 million CDR3-containing paired-end reads from every sample. TCRdb independently ran MiXCR on the 5' RACE reads; one entry per CDR3 protein. The data contain 600,000 to 650,000 distinct CDR3 sequences, under 65% of them singletons. V gave up 6 bases and J gave up 4 bases; unmatched junction bases: 8. Germline lookup yields CDR1 DFQATT and CDR2 SNEGSKA (reference sequence). The CDR3 extends over 14 amino acids. The individuals who served as donors were healthy Caucasians living in Russia, aged about 6 to 100.

The clonotype originates from a man between 60 and 75 years old in good health. The chain employs TRBV20-1 and TRBJ1-1; 10 bases map to TRBD1. Source material: blood. The CDR3 DNA is TGCAGTGCCCCGACAGGGGGCTCGGGCACTGAAGCTTTCTTT. Translated: CSAPTGGSGTEAFF.